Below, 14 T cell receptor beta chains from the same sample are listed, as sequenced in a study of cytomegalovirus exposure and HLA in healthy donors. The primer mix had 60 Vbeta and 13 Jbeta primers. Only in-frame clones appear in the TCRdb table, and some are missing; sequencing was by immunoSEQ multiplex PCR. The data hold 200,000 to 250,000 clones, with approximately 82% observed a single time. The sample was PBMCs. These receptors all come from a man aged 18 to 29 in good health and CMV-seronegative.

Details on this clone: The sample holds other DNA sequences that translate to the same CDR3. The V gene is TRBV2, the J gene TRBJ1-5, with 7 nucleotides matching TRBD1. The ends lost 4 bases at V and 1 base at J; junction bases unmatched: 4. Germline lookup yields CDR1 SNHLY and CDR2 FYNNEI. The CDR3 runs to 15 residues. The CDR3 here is CASSGQGRSNQPQHF. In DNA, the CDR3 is TGTGCCAGCAGTGGACAGGGCCGGAGCAATCAGCCCCAGCATTTT.

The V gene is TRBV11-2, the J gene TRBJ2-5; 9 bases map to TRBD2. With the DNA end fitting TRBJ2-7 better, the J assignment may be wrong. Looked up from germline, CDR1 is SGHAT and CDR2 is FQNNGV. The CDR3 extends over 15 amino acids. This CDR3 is CASSWLAGSSYEQYF. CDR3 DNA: TGTGCCAGCAGCTGGCTAGCGGGAAGCTCCTACGAGCAGTACTTC.

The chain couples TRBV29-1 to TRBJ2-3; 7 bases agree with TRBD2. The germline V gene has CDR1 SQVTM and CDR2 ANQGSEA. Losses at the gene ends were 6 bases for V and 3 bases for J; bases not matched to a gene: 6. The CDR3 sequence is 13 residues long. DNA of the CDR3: TGCAGCGTCTGGGGGGGGATGACAGATACGCAGTATTTT. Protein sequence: CSVWGGMTDTQYF.

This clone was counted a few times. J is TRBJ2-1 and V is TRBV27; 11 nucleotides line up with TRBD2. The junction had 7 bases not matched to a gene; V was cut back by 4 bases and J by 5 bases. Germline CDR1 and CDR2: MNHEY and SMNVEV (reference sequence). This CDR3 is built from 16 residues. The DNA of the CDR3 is TGTGCCAGCAGTTCCCCCCTAGCGGGAGGAAACAATGAGCAGTTCTTC. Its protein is CASSSPLAGGNNEQFF.

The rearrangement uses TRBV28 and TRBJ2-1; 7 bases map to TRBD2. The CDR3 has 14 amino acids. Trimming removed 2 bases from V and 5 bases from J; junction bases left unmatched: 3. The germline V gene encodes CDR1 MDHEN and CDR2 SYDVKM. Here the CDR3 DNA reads TGTGCCAGCAGTTTAGCGGGGGAAAACAATGAGCAGTTCTTC. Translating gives CASSLAGENNEQFF.

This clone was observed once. This CDR3 reads CASSRTGQAEKLFF. In DNA, the CDR3 is TGTGCCAGCAGCAGGACAGGGCAGGCTGAAAAACTGTTTTTT. This chain links TRBV11-2 with TRBJ1-4; TRBD1 aligns across 8 bases. Looked up from germline, CDR1 is SGHAT and CDR2 is FQNNGV. The junction had 6 bases not matched to a gene; V was cut back by 5 bases and J by 7 bases. The CDR3 spans 14 residues.

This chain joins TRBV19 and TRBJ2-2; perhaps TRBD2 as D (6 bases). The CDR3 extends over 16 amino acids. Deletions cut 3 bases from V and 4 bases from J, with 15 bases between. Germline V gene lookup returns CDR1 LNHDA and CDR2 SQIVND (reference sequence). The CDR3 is CASSIRTTHPTGELFF. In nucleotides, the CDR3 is TGTGCCAGTAGTATCCGGACTACACACCCCACCGGGGAGCTGTTTTTT.

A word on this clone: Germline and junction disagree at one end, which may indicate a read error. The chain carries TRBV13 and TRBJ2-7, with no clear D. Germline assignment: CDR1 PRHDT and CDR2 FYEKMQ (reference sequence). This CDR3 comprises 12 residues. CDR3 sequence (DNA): TGTGCCAGCAGCGTAGGCAACTACGAGCAGTACTTC. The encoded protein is CASSVGNYEQYF. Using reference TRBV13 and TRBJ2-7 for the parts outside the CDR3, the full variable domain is AAGVIQSPRHLIKEKRETATLKCYPIPRHDTVYWYQQGPGQDPQFLISFYEKMQSDKGSIPDRFSAQQFSDYHSELNMSSLELGDSALYFCASSVGNYEQYFGPGTRLTVT.

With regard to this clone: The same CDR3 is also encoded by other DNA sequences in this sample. DNA for the CDR3: TGTGCCAGCAGTGATCCGGGACAGGGTAGCAATCAGCCCCAGCATTTT. This encodes CASSDPGQGSNQPQHF. V is TRBV6-1 and J is TRBJ1-5; 9 bases agree with TRBD1. V dropped 3 bases and J dropped 0; count of bases not matched to a gene: 3. The CDR3 length is 16 residues. Germline V gene data show CDR1 as MNHNS and CDR2 as SASEGT.

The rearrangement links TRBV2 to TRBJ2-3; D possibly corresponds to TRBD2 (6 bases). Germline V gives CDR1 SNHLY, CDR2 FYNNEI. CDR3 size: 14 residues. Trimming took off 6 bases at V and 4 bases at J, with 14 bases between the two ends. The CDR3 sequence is CASRSVGGSDTQYF. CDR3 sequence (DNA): TGTGCCAGCAGATCAGTGGGAGGTTCAGATACGCAGTATTTT.

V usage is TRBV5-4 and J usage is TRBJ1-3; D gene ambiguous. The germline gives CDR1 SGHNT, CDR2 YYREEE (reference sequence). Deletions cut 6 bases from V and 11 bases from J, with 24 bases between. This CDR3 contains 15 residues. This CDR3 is CASTKSAYPSEAIYF. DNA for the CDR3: TGTGCCAGCACTAAATCAGCTTATCCTTCGGAGGCCATATATTTT.

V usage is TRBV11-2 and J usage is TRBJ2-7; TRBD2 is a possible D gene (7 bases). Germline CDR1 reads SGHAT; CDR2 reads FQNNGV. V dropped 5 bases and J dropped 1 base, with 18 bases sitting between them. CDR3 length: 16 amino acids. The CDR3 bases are TGTGCCAGCAGCCGTCCGGGGGCTAGCGGATCCTACGAGCAGTACTTC. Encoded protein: CASSRPGASGSYEQYF. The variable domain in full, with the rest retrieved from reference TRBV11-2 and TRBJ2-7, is EAGVAQSPRYKIIEKRQSVAFWCNPISGHATLYWYQQILGQGPKLLIQFQNNGVVDDSQLPKDRFSAERLKGVDSTLKIQPAKLEDSAVYLCASSRPGASGSYEQYFGPGTRLTVT.

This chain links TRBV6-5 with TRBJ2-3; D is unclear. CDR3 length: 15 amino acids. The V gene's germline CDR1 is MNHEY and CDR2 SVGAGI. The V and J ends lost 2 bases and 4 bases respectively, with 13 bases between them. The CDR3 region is CASSYGPGVPDTQYF. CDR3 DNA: TGTGCCAGCAGTTACGGCCCAGGCGTCCCAGATACGCAGTATTTT.

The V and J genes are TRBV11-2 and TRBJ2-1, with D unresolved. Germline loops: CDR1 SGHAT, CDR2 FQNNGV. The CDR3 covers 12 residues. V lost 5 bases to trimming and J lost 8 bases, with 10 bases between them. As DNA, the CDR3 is TGTGCCAGCAGCCCTATGGGCTATGAGCAGTTCTTC. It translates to CASSPMGYEQFF.